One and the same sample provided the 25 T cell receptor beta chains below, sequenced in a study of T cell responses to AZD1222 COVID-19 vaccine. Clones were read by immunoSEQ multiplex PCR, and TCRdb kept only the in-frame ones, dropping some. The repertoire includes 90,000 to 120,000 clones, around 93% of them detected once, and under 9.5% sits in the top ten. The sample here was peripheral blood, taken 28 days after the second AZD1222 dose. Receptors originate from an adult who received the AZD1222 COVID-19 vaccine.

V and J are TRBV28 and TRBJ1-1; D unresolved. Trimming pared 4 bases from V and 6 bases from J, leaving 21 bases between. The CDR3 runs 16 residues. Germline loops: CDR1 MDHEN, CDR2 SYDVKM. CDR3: CASSSRTPRATAEAFF. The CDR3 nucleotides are TGTGCCAGCAGTTCTAGGACCCCTAGGGCGACGGCTGAAGCTTTCTTT.

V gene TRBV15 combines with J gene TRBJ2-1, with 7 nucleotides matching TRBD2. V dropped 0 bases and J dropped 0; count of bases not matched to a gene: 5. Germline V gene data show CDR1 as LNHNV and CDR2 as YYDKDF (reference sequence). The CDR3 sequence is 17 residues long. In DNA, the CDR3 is TGTGCCACCAGCAGAGATACGGCGGGAGTCTCCTACAATGAGCAGTTCTTC. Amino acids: CATSRDTAGVSYNEQFF.

CDR3 nucleotides: TGTGCCAGCAGGGCTCTGAGAATAACTGAAGCTTTCTTT. It is translated as CASRALRITEAFF. The chain employs TRBV12-3 or TRBV12-4 and TRBJ1-1; D unresolved. The CDR3 runs 13 residues. The germline V and J ends were trimmed by 6 bases and 5 bases, with 13 bases remaining between them.

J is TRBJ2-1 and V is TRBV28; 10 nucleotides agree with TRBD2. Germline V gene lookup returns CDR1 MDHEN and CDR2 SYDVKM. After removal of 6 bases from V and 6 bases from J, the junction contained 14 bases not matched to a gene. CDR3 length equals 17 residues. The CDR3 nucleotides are TGTGCCAGCAGCCCCCCACAGGGACTAGCGCATCGCAATGAGCAGTTCTTC. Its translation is CASSPPQGLAHRNEQFF.

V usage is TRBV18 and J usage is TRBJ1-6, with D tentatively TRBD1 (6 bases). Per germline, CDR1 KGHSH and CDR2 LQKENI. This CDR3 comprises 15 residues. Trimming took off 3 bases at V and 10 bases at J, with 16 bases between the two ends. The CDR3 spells CASSPRQDKVSPLHF. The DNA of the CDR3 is TGTGCCAGCTCACCCCGACAGGATAAGGTCTCACCCCTCCACTTT.

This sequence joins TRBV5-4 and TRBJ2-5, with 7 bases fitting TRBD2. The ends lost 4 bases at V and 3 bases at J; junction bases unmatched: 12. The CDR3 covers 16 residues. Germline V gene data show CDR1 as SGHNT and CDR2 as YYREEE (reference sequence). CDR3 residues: CASSRSVGGIEETQYF. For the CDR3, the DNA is TGTGCCAGCAGCCGCTCCGTCGGGGGGATAGAAGAGACCCAGTACTTC. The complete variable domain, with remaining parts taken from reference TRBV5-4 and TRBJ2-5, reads ETGVTQSPTHLIKTRGQQVTLRCSSQSGHNTVSWYQQALGQGPQFIFQYYREEENGRGNFPPRFSGLQFPNYSSELNVNALELDDSALYLCASSRSVGGIEETQYFGPGTRLLVL.

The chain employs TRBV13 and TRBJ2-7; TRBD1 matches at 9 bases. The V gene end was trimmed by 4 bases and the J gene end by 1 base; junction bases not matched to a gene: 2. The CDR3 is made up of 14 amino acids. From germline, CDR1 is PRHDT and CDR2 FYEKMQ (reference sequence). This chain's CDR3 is CASSWGTGSYEQYF. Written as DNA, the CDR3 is TGTGCCAGCAGCTGGGGGACAGGGTCCTACGAGCAGTACTTC.

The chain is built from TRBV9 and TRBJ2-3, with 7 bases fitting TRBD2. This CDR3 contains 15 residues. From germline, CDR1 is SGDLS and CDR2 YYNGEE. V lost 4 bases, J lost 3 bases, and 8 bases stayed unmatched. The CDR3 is CASSLSSGMTDTQYF. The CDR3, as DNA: TGTGCCAGCAGCCTTTCGAGCGGGATGACAGATACGCAGTATTTT. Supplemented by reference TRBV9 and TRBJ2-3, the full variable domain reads DSGVTQTPKHLITATGQRVTLRCSPRSGDLSVYWYQQSLDQGLQFLIQYYNGEERAKGNILERFSAQQFPDLHSELNLSSLELGDSALYFCASSLSSGMTDTQYFGPGTRLTVL.

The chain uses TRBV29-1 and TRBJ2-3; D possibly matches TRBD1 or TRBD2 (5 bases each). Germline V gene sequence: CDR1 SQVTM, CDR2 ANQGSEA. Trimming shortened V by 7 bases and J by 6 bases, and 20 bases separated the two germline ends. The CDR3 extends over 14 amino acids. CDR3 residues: CSGRREGTRDTQYF. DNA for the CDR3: TGCAGCGGGAGGAGAGAAGGGACCAGGGATACGCAGTATTTT.

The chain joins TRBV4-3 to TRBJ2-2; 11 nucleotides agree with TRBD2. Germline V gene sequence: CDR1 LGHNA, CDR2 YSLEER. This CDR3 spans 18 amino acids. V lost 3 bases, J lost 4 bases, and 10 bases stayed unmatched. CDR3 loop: CASSQVAIAGGVTGELFF. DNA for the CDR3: TGCGCCAGCAGCCAGGTGGCTATAGCGGGAGGGGTCACCGGGGAGCTGTTTTTT.

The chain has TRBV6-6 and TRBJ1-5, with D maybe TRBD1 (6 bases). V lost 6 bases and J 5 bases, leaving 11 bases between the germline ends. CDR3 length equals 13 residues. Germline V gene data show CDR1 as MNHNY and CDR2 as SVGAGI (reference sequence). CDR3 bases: TGTGCCAGCAGAGGACAGAGTTATCAGCCCCAGCATTTT. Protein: CASRGQSYQPQHF.

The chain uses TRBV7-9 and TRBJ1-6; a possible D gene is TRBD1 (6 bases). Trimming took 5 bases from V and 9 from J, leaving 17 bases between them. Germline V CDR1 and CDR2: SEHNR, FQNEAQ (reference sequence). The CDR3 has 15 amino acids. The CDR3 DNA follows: TGTGCCAGCAGCCAGACGGGGGGCGTCGGTTCACCCCTCCACTTT. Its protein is CASSQTGGVGSPLHF.

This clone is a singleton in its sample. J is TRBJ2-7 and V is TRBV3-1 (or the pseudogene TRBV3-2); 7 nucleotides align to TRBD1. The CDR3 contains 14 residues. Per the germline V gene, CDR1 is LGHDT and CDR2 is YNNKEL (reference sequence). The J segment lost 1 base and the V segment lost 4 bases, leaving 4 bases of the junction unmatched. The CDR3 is CASSPPGQSYEQYF. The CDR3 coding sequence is TGTGCCAGCAGCCCGCCGGGACAGTCCTACGAGCAGTACTTC.

The CDR3 loop is CASSQAGTGTYNEQFF. The CDR3 DNA sequence: TGTGCCAGCAGCCAGGCCGGGACAGGGACCTACAATGAGCAGTTCTTC. The V gene is TRBV3-1 (or the pseudogene TRBV3-2), the J gene TRBJ2-1; 9 positions match TRBD1. V lost 3 bases and J lost 2; bases outside the gene matches: 5. The CDR3 totals 16 residues. CDR1 is LGHDT, CDR2 YNNKEL, per germline (reference sequence).

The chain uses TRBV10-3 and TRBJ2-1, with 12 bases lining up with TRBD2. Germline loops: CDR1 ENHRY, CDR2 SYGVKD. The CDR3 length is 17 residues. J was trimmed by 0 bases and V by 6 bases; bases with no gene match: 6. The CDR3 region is CAIRGTSGHYSYNEQFF. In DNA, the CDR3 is TGTGCCATCAGGGGGACTAGCGGGCACTACTCCTACAATGAGCAGTTCTTC.

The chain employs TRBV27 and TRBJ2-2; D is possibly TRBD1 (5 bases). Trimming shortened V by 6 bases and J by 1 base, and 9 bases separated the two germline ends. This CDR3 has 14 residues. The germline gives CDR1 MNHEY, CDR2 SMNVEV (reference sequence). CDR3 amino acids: CASRHTGNTGELFF. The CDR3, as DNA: TGTGCCAGCAGGCATACAGGGAACACCGGGGAGCTGTTTTTT.

CDR3 coding DNA: TGTGCCAGCAGCGAGCACACCGGGGAGCTGTTTTTT. Protein: CASSEHTGELFF. This rearrangement joins TRBV21-1 to TRBJ2-2; the table's D call, TRBD2, has no DNA check behind it. TRBV21-1 is marked as a pseudogene. This CDR3 comprises 12 residues.

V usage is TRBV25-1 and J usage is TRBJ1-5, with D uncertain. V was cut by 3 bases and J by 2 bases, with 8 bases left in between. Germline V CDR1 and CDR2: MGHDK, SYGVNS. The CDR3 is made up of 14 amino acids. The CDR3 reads CASSDSGGNQPQHF. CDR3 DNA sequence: TGTGCCAGCAGTGACTCCGGGGGCAATCAGCCCCAGCATTTT.

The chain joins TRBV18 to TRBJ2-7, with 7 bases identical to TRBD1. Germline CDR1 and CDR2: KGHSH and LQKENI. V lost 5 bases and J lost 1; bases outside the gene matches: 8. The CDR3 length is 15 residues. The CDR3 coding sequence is TGTGCCAGCTCAGTCTCCGGGACAGCATCCTACGAGCAGTACTTC. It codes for CASSVSGTASYEQYF.

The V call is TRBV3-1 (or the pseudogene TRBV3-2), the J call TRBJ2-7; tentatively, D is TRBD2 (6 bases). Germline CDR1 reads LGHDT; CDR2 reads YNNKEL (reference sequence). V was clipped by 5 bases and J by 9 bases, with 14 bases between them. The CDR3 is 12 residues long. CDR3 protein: CASSSAGEVQYF. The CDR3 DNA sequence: TGTGCCAGCAGCTCAGCCGGGGAGGTGCAGTACTTC.

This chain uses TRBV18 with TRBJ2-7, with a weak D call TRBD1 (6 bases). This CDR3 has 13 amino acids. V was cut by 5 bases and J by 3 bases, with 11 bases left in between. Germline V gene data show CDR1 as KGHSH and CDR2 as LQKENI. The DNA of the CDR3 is TGTGCCAGCTCAGCTAGGGGGTTCTACGAGCAGTACTTC. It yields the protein CASSARGFYEQYF. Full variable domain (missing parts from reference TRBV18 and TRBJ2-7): NAGVMQNPRHLVRRRGQEARLRCSPMKGHSHVYWYRQLPEEGLKFMVYLQKENIIDESGMPKERFSAEFPKEGPSILRIQQVVRGDSAAYFCASSARGFYEQYFGPGTRLTVT.

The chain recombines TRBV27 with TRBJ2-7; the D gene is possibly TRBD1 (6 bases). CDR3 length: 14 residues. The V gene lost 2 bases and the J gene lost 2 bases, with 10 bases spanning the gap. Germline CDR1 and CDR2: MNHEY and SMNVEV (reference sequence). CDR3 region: CASSLPGEAYEQYF. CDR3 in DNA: TGTGCCAGCAGTTTACCAGGGGAAGCCTACGAGCAGTACTTC.

The CDR3 spells CASSIAGQGFSNQPQHF. The CDR3 bases are TGTGCCAGTAGTATAGCAGGACAGGGTTTCAGCAATCAGCCCCAGCATTTT. The rearrangement joins TRBV19 to TRBJ1-5; 8 bases align to TRBD1. J gave up 1 base and V 1 base, and 6 bases lay outside the gene matches. Germline loops: CDR1 LNHDA, CDR2 SQIVND (reference sequence). The CDR3 has 17 amino acids.

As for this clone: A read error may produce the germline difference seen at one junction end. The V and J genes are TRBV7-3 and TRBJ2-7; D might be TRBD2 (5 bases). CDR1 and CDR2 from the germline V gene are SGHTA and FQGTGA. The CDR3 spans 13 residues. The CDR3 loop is CASSLNGGYEQYF. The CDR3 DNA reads TGTGCCAGCAGTTTAAACGGAGGCTACGAGCAGTACTTC.

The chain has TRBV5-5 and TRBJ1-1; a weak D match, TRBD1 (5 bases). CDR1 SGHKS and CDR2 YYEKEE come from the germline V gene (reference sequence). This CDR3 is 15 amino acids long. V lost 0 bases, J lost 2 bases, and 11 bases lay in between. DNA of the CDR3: TGTGCCAGCAGCTTGGCCGTAGGGGTAAACACTGAAGCTTTCTTT. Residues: CASSLAVGVNTEAFF.